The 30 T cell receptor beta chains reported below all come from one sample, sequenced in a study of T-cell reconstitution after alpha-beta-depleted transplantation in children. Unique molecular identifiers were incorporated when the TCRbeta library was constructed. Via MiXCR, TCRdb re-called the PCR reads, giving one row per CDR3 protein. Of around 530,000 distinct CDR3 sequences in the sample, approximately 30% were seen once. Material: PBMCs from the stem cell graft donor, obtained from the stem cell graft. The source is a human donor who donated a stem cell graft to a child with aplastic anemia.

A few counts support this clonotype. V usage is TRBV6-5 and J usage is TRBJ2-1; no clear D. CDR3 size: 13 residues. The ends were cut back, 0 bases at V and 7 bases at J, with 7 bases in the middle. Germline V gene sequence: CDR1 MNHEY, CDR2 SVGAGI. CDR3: CASSYSTGNEQFF. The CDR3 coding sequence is TGTGCCAGCAGTTACTCCACTGGAAATGAGCAGTTCTTC.

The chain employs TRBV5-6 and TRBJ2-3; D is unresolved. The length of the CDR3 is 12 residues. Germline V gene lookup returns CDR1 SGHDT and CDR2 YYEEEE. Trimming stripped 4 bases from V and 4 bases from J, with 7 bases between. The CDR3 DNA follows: TGTGCCAGCAGCCGAGCAGCAGATACGCAGTATTTT. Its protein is CASSRAADTQYF.

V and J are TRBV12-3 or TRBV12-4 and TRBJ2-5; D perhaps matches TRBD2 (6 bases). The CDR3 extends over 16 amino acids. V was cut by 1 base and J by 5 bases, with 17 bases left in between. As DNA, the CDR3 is TGTGCCAGCAGTTTAGGGGGAGCGGGTCCTCGCGAGACCCAGTACTTC. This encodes CASSLGGAGPRETQYF.

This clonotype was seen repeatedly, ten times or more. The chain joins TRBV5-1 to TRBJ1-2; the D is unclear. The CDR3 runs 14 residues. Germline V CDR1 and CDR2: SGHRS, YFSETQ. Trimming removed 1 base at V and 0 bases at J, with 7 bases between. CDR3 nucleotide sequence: TGCGCCAGCAGCTTGCTCCAGGCTAACTATGGCTACACCTTC. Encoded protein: CASSLLQANYGYTF. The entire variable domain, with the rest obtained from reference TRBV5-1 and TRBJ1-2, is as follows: KAGVTQTPRYLIKTRGQQVTLSCSPISGHRSVSWYQQTPGQGLQFLFEYFSETQRNKGNFPGRFSGRQFSNSRSEMNVSTLELGDSALYLCASSLLQANYGYTFGSGTRLTVV.

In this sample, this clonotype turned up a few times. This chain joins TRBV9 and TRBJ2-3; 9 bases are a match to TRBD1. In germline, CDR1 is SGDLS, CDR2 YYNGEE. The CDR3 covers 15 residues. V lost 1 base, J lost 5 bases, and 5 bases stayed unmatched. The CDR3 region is CASSVRDRVIDTQYF. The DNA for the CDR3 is TGTGCCAGCAGCGTACGGGACAGGGTAATAGATACGCAGTATTTT.

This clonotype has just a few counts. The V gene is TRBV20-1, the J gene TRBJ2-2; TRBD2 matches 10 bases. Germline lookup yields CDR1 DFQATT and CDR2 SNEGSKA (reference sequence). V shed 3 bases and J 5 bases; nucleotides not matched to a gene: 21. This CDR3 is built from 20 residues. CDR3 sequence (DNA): TGCAGTGCTAGCCCCGGGCTAGCGGGAGTAGGCCGGGTTCGTACCGGGGAGCTGTTTTTT. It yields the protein CSASPGLAGVGRVRTGELFF.

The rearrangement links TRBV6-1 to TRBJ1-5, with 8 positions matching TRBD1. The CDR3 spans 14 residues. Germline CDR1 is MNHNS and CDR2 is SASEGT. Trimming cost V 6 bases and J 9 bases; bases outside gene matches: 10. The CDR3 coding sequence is TGTGCCAGCAGGGAAACAGGGGGGGTAGGGCCCCAGCATTTT. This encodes CASRETGGVGPQHF.

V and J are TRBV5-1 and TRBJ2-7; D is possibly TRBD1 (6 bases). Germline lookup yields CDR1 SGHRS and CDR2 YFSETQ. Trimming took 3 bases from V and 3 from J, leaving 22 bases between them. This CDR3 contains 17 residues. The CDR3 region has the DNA TGCGCCAGCAGCTCCCGGATTTCAGGGGTTTCGTACTACGAGCAGTACTTC. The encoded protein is CASSSRISGVSYYEQYF. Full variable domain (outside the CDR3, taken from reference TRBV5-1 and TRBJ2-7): KAGVTQTPRYLIKTRGQQVTLSCSPISGHRSVSWYQQTPGQGLQFLFEYFSETQRNKGNFPGRFSGRQFSNSRSEMNVSTLELGDSALYLCASSSRISGVSYYEQYFGPGTRLTVT.

The CDR3 sequence: CASSEIGQGETQYF. For the CDR3, the DNA is TGTGCCAGCAGTGAGATAGGACAGGGGGAGACCCAGTACTTC. V and J are TRBV25-1 and TRBJ2-5; 9 positions match TRBD1. The CDR3 spans 14 residues. V trimming: 3 bases; J trimming: 5 bases; junction bases outside the gene matches: 4. CDR1 MGHDK and CDR2 SYGVNS come from the germline V gene.

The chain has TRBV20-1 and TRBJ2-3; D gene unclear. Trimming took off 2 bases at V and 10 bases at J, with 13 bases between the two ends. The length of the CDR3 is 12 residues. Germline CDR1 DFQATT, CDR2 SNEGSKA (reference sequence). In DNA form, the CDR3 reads TGCAGTGCTAGATGGGAAAGGTTGGCGCAGTATTTT. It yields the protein CSARWERLAQYF.

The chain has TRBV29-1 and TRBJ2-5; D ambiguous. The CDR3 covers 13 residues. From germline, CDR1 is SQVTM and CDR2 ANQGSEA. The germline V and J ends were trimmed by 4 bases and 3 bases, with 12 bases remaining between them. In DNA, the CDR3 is TGCAGCGTTGGGGCGTGGGTAGAAGAGACCCAGTACTTC. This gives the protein CSVGAWVEETQYF.

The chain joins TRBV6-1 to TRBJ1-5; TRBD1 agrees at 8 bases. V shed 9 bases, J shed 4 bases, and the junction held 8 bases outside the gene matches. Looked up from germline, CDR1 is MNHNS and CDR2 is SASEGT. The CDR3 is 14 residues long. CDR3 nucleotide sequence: TGTGCCAGTCTATGGGACAGGCAGAATCAGCCCCAGCATTTT. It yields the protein CASLWDRQNQPQHF.

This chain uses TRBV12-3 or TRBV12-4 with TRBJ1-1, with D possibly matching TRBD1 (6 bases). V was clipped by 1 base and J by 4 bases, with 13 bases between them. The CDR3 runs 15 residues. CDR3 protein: CASSLGAGAFTEAFF. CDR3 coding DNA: TGTGCCAGCAGTTTAGGGGCAGGGGCCTTCACTGAAGCTTTCTTT.

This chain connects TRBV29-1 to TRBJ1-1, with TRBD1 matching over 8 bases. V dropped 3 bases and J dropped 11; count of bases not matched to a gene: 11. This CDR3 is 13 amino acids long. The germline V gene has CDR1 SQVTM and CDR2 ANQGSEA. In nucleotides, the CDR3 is TGCAGCGTTGAGGACAGGGTACCGATAAGGGCTTTCTTT. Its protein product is CSVEDRVPIRAFF.

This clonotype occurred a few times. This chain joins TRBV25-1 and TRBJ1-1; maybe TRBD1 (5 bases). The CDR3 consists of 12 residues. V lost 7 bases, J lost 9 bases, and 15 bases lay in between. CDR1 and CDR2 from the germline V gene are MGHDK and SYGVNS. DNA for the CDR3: TGTGCCAGCATCAACTCGGGGACGCAAGCTTTCTTT. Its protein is CASINSGTQAFF.

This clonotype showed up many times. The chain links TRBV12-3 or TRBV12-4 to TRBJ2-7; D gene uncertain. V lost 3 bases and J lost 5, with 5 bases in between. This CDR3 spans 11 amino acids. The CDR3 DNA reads TGTGCCAGCAGTTTCTTAGACGAGCAGTACTTC. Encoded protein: CASSFLDEQYF.

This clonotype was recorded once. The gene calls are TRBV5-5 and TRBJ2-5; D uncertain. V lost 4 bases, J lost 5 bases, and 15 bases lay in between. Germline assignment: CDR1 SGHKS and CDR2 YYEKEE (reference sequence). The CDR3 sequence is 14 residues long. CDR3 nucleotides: TGTGCCAGCAGCATATCCTGGCTGTCGGAGACCCAGTACTTC. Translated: CASSISWLSETQYF. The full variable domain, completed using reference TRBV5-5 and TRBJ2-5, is DAGVTQSPTHLIKTRGQQVTLRCSPISGHKSVSWYQQVLGQGPQFIFQYYEKEERGRGNFPDRFSARQFPNYSSELNVNALLLGDSALYLCASSISWLSETQYFGPGTRLLVL.

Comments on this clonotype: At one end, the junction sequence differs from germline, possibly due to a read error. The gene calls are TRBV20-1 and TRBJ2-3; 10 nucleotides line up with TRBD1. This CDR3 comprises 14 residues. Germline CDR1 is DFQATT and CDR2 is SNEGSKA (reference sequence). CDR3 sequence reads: CSAGPGQGLNTQDF. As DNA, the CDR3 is TGCAGTGCTGGACCGGGACAGGGGTTAAATACGCAGGATTTT.

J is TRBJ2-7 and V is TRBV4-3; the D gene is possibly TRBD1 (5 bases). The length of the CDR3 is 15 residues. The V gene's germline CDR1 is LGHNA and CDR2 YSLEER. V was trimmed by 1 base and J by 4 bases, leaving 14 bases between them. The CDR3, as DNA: TGCGCCAGCAGCCAAGCAACAGGCCAAGGGTACGAGCAGTACTTC. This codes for CASSQATGQGYEQYF.

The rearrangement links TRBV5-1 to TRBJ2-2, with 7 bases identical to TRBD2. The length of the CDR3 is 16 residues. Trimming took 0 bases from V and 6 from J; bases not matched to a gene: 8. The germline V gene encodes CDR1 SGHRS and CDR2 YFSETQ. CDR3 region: CASSLVAGDVAGELFF. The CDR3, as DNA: TGCGCCAGCAGCTTGGTCGCGGGAGACGTCGCCGGGGAGCTGTTTTTT.

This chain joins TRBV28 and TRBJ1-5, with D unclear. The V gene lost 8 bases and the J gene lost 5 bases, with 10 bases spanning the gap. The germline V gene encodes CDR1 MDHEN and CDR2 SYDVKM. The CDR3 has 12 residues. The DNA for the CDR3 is TGTGCCAGCTCCGCAAGGGATCAGCCCCAGCATTTT. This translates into CASSARDQPQHF.

The CDR3 reads CSVPAGLLQETQYF. The CDR3 region has the DNA TGCAGCGTCCCTGCAGGCCTTTTGCAAGAGACCCAGTACTTC. The rearrangement joins TRBV29-1 to TRBJ2-5; D gene uncertain. The CDR3 is 14 residues long. In germline, CDR1 is SQVTM, CDR2 ANQGSEA. V was clipped by 6 bases and J by 2 bases, with 16 bases between them.

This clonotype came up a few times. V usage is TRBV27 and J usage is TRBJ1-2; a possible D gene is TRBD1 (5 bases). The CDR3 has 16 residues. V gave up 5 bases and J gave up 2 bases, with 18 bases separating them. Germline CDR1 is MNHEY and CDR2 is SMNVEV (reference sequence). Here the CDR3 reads CASSPFADTRNYGYTF. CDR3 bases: TGTGCCAGCAGTCCTTTTGCGGACACACGAAACTATGGCTACACCTTC.

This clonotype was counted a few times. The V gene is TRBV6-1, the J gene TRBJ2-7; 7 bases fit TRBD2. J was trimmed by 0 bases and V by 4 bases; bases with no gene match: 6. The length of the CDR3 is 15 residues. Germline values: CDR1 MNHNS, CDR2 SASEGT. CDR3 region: CASSAYPGGSYEQYF. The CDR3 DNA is TGTGCCAGCAGTGCCTACCCGGGGGGCTCCTACGAGCAGTACTTC.

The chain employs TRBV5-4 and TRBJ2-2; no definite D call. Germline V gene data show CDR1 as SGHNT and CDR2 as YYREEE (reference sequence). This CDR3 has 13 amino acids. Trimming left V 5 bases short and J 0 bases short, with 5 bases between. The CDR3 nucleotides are TGTGCCAGCAGTATTCCGAACACCGGGGAGCTGTTTTTT. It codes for CASSIPNTGELFF.

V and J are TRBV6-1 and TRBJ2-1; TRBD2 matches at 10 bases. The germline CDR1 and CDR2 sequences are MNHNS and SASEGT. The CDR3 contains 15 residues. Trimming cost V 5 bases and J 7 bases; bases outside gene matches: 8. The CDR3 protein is CASSNLAGVWNEQFF. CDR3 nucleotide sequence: TGTGCCAGCAGTAATCTAGCGGGAGTTTGGAATGAGCAGTTCTTC.

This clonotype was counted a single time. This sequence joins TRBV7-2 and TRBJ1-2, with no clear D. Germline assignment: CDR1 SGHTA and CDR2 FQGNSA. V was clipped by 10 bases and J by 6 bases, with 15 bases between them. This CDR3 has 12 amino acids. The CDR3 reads CATRAGGNGYTF. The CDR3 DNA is TGTGCCACTCGAGCAGGAGGGAATGGCTACACCTTC.

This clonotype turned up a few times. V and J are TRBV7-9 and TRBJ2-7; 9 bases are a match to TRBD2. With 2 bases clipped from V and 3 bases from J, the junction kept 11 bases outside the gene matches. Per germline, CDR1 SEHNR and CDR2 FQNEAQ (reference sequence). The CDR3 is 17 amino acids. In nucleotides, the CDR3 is TGTGCCAGCAGCTTATTTCCTAGCGGGACCAGCGACTACGAGCAGTACTTC. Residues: CASSLFPSGTSDYEQYF.

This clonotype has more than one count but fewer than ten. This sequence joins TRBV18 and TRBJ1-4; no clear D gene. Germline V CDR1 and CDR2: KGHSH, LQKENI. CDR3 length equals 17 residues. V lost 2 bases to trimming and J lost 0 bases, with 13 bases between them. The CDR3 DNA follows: TGTGCCAGCTCACCAAATCCCCCAGGACCAACTAATGAAAAACTGTTTTTT. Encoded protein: CASSPNPPGPTNEKLFF.

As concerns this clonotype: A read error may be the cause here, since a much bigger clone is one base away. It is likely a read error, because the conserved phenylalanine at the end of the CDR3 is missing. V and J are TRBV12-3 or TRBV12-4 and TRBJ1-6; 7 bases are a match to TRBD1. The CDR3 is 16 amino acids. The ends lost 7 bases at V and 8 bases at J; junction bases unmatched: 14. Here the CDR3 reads CASTLPQGRLDSPLHL. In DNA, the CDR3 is TGTGCCAGCACCCTACCACAGGGGAGGCTAGATTCACCCCTCCACTTG.